The 18 T cell receptor beta chains listed next were all sequenced from one sample in a study of CD8 T cells in Susac syndrome. The RNA, roughly 0.5 to 1 ug, was put through reverse transcription using random hexamers. TCRdb fed the immunoSEQ multiplex PCR reads into MiXCR, producing one record per CDR3 protein. Among tens of thousands of distinct CDR3 sequences listed, 80% to 95% were seen once. Sample: CD8+ T cells from PBMCs. The receptors come from a human donor in good health.

The rearrangement joins TRBV6-5 to TRBJ2-7; 10 bases map to TRBD1. The germline gives CDR1 MNHEY, CDR2 SVGAGI. This CDR3 has 15 amino acids. Unmatched junction bases numbered 4, after V lost 4 bases and J lost 1 base. Here the CDR3 DNA reads TGTGCCAGCAGTTTCTCGGGACAGGGGTCCTACGAGCAGTACTTC. Its translation is CASSFSGQGSYEQYF.

Concerning this clonotype: At one of its ends the junction is not consistent with the germline gene, which may arise from a read error. V is TRBV25-1 and J is TRBJ2-2; TRBD1 agrees at 7 bases. Per germline, CDR1 MGHDK and CDR2 SYGVNS. The CDR3 length is 14 residues. The CDR3, as DNA: TGTGCCAGCAGCGAATGGGGGTGGGACAGCCGGGTGTTTTTT. Its protein product is CASSEWGWDSRVFF.

This chain connects TRBV6-6 to TRBJ1-1; D ambiguous. CDR1 is MNHNY and CDR2 is SVGAGI in the germline V gene (reference sequence). The CDR3 runs to 11 residues. Deletions cut 6 bases from V and 4 bases from J, with 6 bases between. This CDR3 reads CASSPSTEAFF. DNA of the CDR3: TGTGCCAGCAGCCCAAGCACTGAAGCTTTCTTT.

V is TRBV4-1 and J is TRBJ2-7; TRBD1 matches at 10 bases. After removal of 4 bases from V and 7 bases from J, the junction contained 7 bases not matched to a gene. Germline V gene sequence: CDR1 MGHRA, CDR2 YSYEKL. There are 14 residues in the CDR3. The CDR3 DNA sequence: TGCGCCAGCAGCCCCGGGACAGGGGTCGGTGAGCAGTACTTC. It encodes CASSPGTGVGEQYF.

The V call is TRBV5-1, the J call TRBJ2-1; D remains unclear. Trimming removed 0 bases at V and 4 bases at J, with 8 bases between. This CDR3 contains 14 residues. Germline V CDR1 and CDR2: SGHRS, YFSETQ. The CDR3 sequence is CASSLDAKYNEQFF. CDR3 in DNA: TGCGCCAGCAGCTTGGACGCCAAATACAATGAGCAGTTCTTC.

The chain is built from TRBV5-6 and TRBJ2-7; D is undetermined. With 1 base removed from V and 0 bases from J, the gap between germline ends came to 8 bases. The V gene's germline CDR1 is SGHDT and CDR2 YYEEEE. CDR3 size: 14 residues. In DNA, the CDR3 is TGTGCCAGCAGCTTGACACTCAGCTCCTACGAGCAGTACTTC. Translated, it gives CASSLTLSSYEQYF. Supplemented by reference TRBV5-6 and TRBJ2-7, the full variable domain reads DAGVTQSPTHLIKTRGQQVTLRCSPKSGHDTVSWYQQALGQGPQFIFQYYEEEERQRGNFPDRFSGHQFPNYSSELNVNALLLGDSALYLCASSLTLSSYEQYFGPGTRLTVT.

The chain joins TRBV28 to TRBJ2-2, with 12 nucleotides matching TRBD2. In germline, CDR1 is MDHEN, CDR2 SYDVKM. Trimming removed 5 bases from V and 3 bases from J; junction bases left unmatched: 4. This CDR3 comprises 16 residues. The CDR3: CASSQGLAGHTGELFF. CDR3 DNA sequence: TGTGCCAGCAGTCAAGGACTAGCGGGACACACCGGGGAGCTGTTTTTT.

The chain couples TRBV20-1 to TRBJ2-2; 7 bases agree with TRBD1. There are 11 residues in the CDR3. Germline assignment: CDR1 DFQATT and CDR2 SNEGSKA (reference sequence). J lost 7 bases, V lost 6 bases, and 2 bases had no gene match. The CDR3 loop reads CSAPGGGELFF. CDR3 nucleotides: TGCAGTGCCCCAGGGGGCGGGGAGCTGTTTTTT.

This clonotype was seen once. V usage is TRBV5-6 and J usage is TRBJ2-2, with 7 nucleotides matching TRBD2. The germline gives CDR1 SGHDT, CDR2 YYEEEE. CDR3 length equals 15 residues. Germline trimming cut 1 base from V and 1 base from J; bases unmatched to any gene: 1. CDR3 residues: CASSLLAVNTGELFF. CDR3 in DNA: TGTGCCAGCAGCTTGCTAGCGGTGAACACCGGGGAGCTGTTTTTT. Full variable domain (missing parts from reference TRBV5-6 and TRBJ2-2): DAGVTQSPTHLIKTRGQQVTLRCSPKSGHDTVSWYQQALGQGPQFIFQYYEEEERQRGNFPDRFSGHQFPNYSSELNVNALLLGDSALYLCASSLLAVNTGELFFGEGSRLTVL.

V gene TRBV5-6 combines with J gene TRBJ2-1; D not resolved. Germline V CDR1 and CDR2: SGHDT, YYEEEE. V was cut by 0 bases and J by 9 bases, with 10 bases left in between. This CDR3 is built from 13 residues. CDR3 loop: CASSLDILFEQFF. CDR3 nucleotide sequence: TGTGCCAGCAGCTTGGACATTTTATTTGAGCAGTTCTTC. Combining the CDR3 with reference TRBV5-6 and TRBJ2-1 gives the whole variable domain DAGVTQSPTHLIKTRGQQVTLRCSPKSGHDTVSWYQQALGQGPQFIFQYYEEEERQRGNFPDRFSGHQFPNYSSELNVNALLLGDSALYLCASSLDILFEQFFGPGTRLTVL.

The chain links TRBV7-9 to TRBJ2-7, with a weak D call TRBD2 (7 bases). The CDR3 extends over 15 amino acids. With 1 base removed from V and 3 bases from J, the gap between germline ends came to 13 bases. Germline CDR1 reads SEHNR; CDR2 reads FQNEAQ (reference sequence). The CDR3 coding sequence is TGTGCCAGCAGCTTAGAGGGCGGGGGCGGCTACGAGCAGTACTTC. This encodes CASSLEGGGGYEQYF.

The rearrangement uses TRBV7-6 and TRBJ2-7, with D possibly called TRBD1 or TRBD2 (5 bases each). The CDR3 sequence is 16 residues long. Deletions cut 5 bases from V and 4 bases from J, with 21 bases between. Germline V gene data show CDR1 as SGHVS and CDR2 as FNYEAQ. The CDR3 sequence: CASSPPRWAEGYEQYF. The DNA for the CDR3 is TGTGCCAGCAGCCCACCTAGGTGGGCCGAGGGGTACGAGCAGTACTTC.

With respect to this clonotype: Germline is not matched at one junction end, which may reflect a read error. V and J are TRBV13 and TRBJ2-7; 14 nucleotides match TRBD2. Germline CDR1 reads PRHDT; CDR2 reads FYEKMQ (reference sequence). CDR3 length equals 16 residues. The DNA for the CDR3 is TGTGCCGGCAGCTCCACCGGGACTAGCGGGGGATACGAGCAGTACTTC. Its translation is CAGSSTGTSGGYEQYF.

The gene calls are TRBV13 and TRBJ2-1; TRBD2 is a possible D gene (5 bases). Looked up from germline, CDR1 is PRHDT and CDR2 is FYEKMQ (reference sequence). Deletions cut 5 bases from V and 9 bases from J, with 8 bases between. The CDR3 totals 11 residues. CDR3 sequence: CASSLEGEQFF. The CDR3 DNA reads as TGTGCCAGCAGCCTAGAGGGTGAGCAGTTCTTC.

This chain links TRBV19 with TRBJ2-7; D unclear. V was cut by 5 bases and J by 2 bases, with 13 bases left in between. Germline CDR1 LNHDA, CDR2 SQIVND (reference sequence). This CDR3 contains 14 residues. CDR3 loop: CASSFAGYAYEQYF. CDR3 in DNA: TGTGCCAGTAGTTTTGCAGGTTATGCCTACGAGCAGTACTTC.

The V gene is TRBV28, the J gene TRBJ1-2, with D unclear. The V gene lost 6 bases and the J gene lost 6 bases, with 8 bases spanning the gap. The CDR3 has 11 amino acids. From germline, CDR1 is MDHEN and CDR2 SYDVKM. This chain's CDR3 is CASRIGNGYTF. Written as DNA, the CDR3 is TGTGCCAGCAGAATTGGGAATGGCTACACCTTC.

In its sample, this clonotype was seen a few times. The V gene is TRBV5-1, the J gene TRBJ1-1; no clear D. Trimming took 0 bases from V and 2 from J, leaving 5 bases between them. The V gene's germline CDR1 is SGHRS and CDR2 YFSETQ. This CDR3 is built from 13 residues. The CDR3 loop is CASSLVPNTEAFF. CDR3 DNA sequence: TGCGCCAGCAGCTTGGTTCCCAACACTGAAGCTTTCTTT.

This chain joins TRBV28 and TRBJ2-3; D not certain. CDR1 and CDR2 from the germline V gene are MDHEN and SYDVKM. This CDR3 region has 15 residues. V was cut by 3 bases and J by 0 bases, with 10 bases left in between. The CDR3 region is CASSFIDISTDTQYF. In DNA form, the CDR3 reads TGTGCCAGCAGTTTTATAGATATTAGCACAGATACGCAGTATTTT.